This TCR beta chain appears in the sequencing data of a study of T cell responses to AZD1222 COVID-19 vaccine. Sequenced by immunoSEQ multiplex PCR; TCRdb stores in-frame clones only, minus some. Of about 150,000 clones listed, about 91% are singletons. Study outcomes and limitations: The peak T cell response came first, and repertoires were sampled only after it. The CD4 TCRs associated with vaccination extended across spike and predominated at 160-218 and 743-854.

On this clone: Its cognate antigen is unknown. Other DNA sequences in this sample translate to the same CDR3.

The V end was cut by 3 bases, the J end by 3 bases, with 9 bases between. The CDR3 length is 13 residues. The germline gives CDR1 LGHDT, CDR2 YNNKEL (reference sequence). Here the sequenced sample was peripheral blood, taken on day 0 of AZD1222 vaccination. This chain links TRBV3-1 (or the pseudogene TRBV3-2) with TRBJ2-7; tentative D call: TRBD2 (6 bases). This sequence originates from an adult in good health. The CDR3 protein is CASSQAGGYEQYF. The CDR3 bases are TGTGCCAGCAGCCAGGCCGGGGGCTACGAGCAGTACTTC.